This TCR beta chain stems from a study of identical twins. Study-wide results and caveats: Out-of-frame alpha sequences shared between twins exhibited an excess of low generation probability. Memory repertoires lacked the insertion deficit that abundant cord blood beta clonotypes showed.

One entry per CDR3 protein results from TCRdb running MiXCR on the 5' RACE reads. The table lists about 890,000 distinct CDR3 sequences, about 12% of them singletons. Only a few counts were recorded for this clonotype. Its antigen remains unknown. Germline lookup yields CDR1 KGHSH and CDR2 LQKENI. V lost 3 bases, J lost 5 bases, and 8 bases lay in between. The CDR3 runs 12 residues. Only healthy Caucasians were included as donors. This sample was shared with a second study, whose subject was yellow fever vaccine responses in identical twins.

Source material: PBMCs. The V and J genes are TRBV18 and TRBJ2-7; no clear D. The TCR originated in a woman aged 18-30 years in good health. The CDR3 DNA reads as TGTGCCAGCTCACCCGGAGTCGACGAGCAGTACGTC. Residues: CASSPGVDEQYV.